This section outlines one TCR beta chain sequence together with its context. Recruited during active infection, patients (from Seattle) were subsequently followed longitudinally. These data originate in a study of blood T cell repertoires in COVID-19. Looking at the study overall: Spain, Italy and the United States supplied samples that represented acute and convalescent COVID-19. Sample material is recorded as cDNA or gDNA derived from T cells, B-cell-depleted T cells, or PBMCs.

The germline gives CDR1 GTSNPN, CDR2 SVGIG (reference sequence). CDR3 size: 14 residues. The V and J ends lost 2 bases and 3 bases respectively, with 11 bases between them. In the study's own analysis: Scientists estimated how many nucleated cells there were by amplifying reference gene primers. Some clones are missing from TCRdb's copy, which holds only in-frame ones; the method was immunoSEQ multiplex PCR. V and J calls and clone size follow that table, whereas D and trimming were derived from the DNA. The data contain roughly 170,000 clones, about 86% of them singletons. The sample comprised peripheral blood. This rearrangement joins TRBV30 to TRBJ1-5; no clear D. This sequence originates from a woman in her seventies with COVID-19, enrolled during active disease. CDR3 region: CAWSRKRDNQPQHF. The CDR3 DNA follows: TGTGCCTGGAGTCGGAAACGGGACAATCAGCCCCAGCATTTT.